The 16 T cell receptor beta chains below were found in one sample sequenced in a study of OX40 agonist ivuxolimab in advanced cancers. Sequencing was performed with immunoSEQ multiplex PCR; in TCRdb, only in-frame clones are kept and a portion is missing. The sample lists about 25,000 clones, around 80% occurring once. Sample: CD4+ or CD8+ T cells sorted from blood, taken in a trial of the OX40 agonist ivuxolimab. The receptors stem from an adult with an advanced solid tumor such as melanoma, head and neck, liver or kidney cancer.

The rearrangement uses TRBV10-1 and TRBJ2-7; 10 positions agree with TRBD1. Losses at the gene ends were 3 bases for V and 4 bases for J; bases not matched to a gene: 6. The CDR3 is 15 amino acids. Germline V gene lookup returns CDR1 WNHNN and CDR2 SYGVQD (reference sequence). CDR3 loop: CASSDGGTGEYEQYF. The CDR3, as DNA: TGCGCCAGCAGTGATGGAGGGACAGGGGAGTACGAGCAGTACTTC.

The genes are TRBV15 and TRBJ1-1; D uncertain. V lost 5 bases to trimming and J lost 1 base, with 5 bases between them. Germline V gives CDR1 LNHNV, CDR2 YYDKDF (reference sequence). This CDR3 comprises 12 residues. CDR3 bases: TGTGCCACCAGCCAGTCGAACACTGAAGCTTTCTTT. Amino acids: CATSQSNTEAFF.

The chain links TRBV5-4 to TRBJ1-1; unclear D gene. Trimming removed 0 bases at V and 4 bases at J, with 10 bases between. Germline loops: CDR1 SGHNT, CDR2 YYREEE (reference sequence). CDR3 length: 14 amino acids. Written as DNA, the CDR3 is TGTGCCAGCAGCTTGGAGGGCAGTGCCACTGAAGCTTTCTTT. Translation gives CASSLEGSATEAFF.

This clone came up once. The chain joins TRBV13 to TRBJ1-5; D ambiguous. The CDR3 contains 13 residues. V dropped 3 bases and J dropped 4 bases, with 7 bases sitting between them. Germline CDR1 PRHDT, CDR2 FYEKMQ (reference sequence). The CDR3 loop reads CASSFGRNQPQHF. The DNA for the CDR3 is TGTGCCAGCAGCTTCGGACGGAATCAGCCCCAGCATTTT.

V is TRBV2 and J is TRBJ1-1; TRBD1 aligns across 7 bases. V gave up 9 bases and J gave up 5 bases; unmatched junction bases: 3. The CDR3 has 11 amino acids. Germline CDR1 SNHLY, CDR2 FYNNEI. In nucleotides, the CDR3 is TGTGCCAGTGGACAGGATACTGAAGCTTTCTTT. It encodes CASGQDTEAFF.

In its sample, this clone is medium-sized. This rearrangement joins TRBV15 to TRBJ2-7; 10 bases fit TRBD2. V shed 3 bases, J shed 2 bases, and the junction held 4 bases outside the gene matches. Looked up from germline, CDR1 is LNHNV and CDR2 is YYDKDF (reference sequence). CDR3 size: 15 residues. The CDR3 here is CATSRMTSGPYEQYF. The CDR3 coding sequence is TGTGCCACCAGCAGGATGACTAGCGGGCCCTACGAGCAGTACTTC.

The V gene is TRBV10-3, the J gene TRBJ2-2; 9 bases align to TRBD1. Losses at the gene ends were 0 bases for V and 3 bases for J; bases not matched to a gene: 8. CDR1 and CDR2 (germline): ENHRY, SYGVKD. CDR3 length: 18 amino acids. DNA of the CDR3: TGTGCCATCAGTGAGTCGATGACCGACAGGGGGGACACCGGGGAGCTGTTTTTT. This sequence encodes CAISESMTDRGDTGELFF.

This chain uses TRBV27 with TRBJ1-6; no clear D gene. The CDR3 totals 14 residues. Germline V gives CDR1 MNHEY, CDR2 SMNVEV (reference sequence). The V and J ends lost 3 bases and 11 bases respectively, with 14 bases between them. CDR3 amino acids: CASSFPSGRAPLHF. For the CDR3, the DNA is TGTGCCAGCAGTTTCCCGTCTGGGAGAGCACCCCTCCACTTT.

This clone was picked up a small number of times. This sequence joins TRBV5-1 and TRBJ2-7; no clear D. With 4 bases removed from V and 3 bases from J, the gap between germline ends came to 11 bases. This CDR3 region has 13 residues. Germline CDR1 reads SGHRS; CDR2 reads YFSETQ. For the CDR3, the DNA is TGCGCCAGCAGCCTCTTACCTCTCTACGAGCAGTACTTC. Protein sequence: CASSLLPLYEQYF.

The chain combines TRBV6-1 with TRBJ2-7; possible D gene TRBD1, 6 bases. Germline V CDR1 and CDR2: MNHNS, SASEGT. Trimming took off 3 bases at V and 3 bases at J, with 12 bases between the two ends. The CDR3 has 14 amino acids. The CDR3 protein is CASSERAGVYEQYF. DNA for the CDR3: TGTGCCAGCAGTGAGCGGGCAGGGGTCTACGAGCAGTACTTC.

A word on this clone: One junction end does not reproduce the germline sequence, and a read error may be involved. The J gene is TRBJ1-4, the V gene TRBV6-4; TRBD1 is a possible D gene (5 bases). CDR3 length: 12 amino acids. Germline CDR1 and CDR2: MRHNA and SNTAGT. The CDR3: CASRDSGGKLFF. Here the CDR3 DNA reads TGTGCCAGCAGGGACTCCGGGGGAAAACTGTTTTTT.

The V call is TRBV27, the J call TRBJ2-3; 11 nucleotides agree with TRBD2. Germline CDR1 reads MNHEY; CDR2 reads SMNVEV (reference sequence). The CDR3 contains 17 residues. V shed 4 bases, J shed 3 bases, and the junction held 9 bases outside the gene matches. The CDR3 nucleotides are TGTGCCAGCAGTTCAGATATACTAGCGGGGGTAACAGATACGCAGTATTTT. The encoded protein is CASSSDILAGVTDTQYF.

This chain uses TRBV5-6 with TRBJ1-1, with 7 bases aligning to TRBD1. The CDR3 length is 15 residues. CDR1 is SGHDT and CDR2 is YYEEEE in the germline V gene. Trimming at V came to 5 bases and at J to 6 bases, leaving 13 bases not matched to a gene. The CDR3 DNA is TGTGCCAGCAGGGAGAGGACAGGCTACAAACCTGAAGCTTTCTTT. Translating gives CASRERTGYKPEAFF. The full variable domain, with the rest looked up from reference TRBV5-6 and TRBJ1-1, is DAGVTQSPTHLIKTRGQQVTLRCSPKSGHDTVSWYQQALGQGPQFIFQYYEEEERQRGNFPDRFSGHQFPNYSSELNVNALLLGDSALYLCASRERTGYKPEAFFGQGTRLTVV.

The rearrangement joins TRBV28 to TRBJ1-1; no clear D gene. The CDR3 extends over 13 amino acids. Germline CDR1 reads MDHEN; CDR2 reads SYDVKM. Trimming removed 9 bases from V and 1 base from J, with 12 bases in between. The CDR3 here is CASTRIGNTEAFF. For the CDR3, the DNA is TGTGCCAGTACGAGAATCGGGAACACTGAAGCTTTCTTT.

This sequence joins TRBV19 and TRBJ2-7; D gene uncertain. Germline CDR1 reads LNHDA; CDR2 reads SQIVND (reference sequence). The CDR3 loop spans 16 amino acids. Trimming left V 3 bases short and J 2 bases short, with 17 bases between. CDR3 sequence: CASSIGEGRLTYEQYF. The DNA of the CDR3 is TGTGCCAGTAGTATTGGGGAAGGGCGCTTAACCTACGAGCAGTACTTC.

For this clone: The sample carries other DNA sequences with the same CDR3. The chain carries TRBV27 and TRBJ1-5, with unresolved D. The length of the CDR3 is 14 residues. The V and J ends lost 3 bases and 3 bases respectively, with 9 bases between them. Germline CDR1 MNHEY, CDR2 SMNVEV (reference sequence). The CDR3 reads CASSFGRNNQPQHF. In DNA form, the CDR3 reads TGTGCCAGCAGTTTCGGTAGAAACAATCAGCCCCAGCATTTT.